These 25 T cell receptor beta chains were sequenced from one sample in a study of CXCR3-negative and CXCR3-positive naive CD8 T cells. Study results and caveats: Greater hydrophobicity was found in TRB CDR3s of CXCR3-positive naive cells than of CXCR3-negative naive cells.

These receptors have no known antigen. Libraries of TRB cDNA were made by 5' RACE and carried UMIs. No DNA is given; TCRdb re-called the 5' RACE reads and lists each CDR3 protein once. The specimen's table records roughly 100,000 distinct CDR3 sequences. The material sequenced was naive CXCR3+ CD8+ T cells from blood. This sample's subset: CD45RO-CCR7+CD27+CD95- naive CD8+ T cells expressing CXCR3 (TNR3+). Receptors originate from a human donor in good health. Some clones in this sample may be carry-over from other donors' samples.

V gene TRBV9 combines with J gene TRBJ1-1; without DNA, the TCRdb call of TRBD1 cannot be checked. The CDR3 covers 14 residues. The germline V gene encodes CDR1 SGDLS and CDR2 YYNGEE. CDR3 in amino acids: CASARQGVNTEAFF.

The chain uses TRBV7-8 and TRBJ2-2; without DNA, the TCRdb call of TRBD2 cannot be checked. The V gene's germline CDR1 is SGHVS and CDR2 FQNEAQ. This CDR3 region has 15 residues. The CDR3 sequence: CASLGLAQNTGELFF.

The chain links TRBV4-3 to TRBJ2-1; TCRdb reports TRBD1, a call that lacks DNA to check it against. CDR1 LGHNA and CDR2 YSLEER come from the germline V gene. This CDR3 comprises 16 residues. The CDR3 spells CASSLSLGGSYNEQFF.

This rearrangement joins TRBV5-6 to TRBJ2-1; the TCRdb D gene call, TRBD2, has no DNA to confirm it. Looked up from germline, CDR1 is SGHDT and CDR2 is YYEEEE. The CDR3 loop spans 15 amino acids. CDR3 loop: CASSLALAGYNEQFF. The variable domain in full, completed from reference TRBV5-6 and TRBJ2-1, reads DAGVTQSPTHLIKTRGQQVTLRCSPKSGHDTVSWYQQALGQGPQFIFQYYEEEERQRGNFPDRFSGHQFPNYSSELNVNALLLGDSALYLCASSLALAGYNEQFFGPGTRLTVL.

The CDR3 here is CASSSGSDNQPQHF. The chain has TRBV7-9 and TRBJ1-5; TCRdb selects TRBD1, and the lack of DNA leaves this call unchecked. The CDR3 has 14 residues. Germline V gene lookup returns CDR1 SEHNR and CDR2 FQNEAQ (reference sequence). The variable domain in full, with the rest retrieved from reference TRBV7-9 and TRBJ1-5, is DTGVSQNPRHKITKRGQNVTFRCDPISEHNRLYWYRQTLGQGPEFLTYFQNEAQLEKSRLLSDRFSAERPKGSFSTLEIQRTEQGDSAMYLCASSSGSDNQPQHFGDGTRLSIL.

The chain is built from TRBV6-2 or TRBV6-3 and TRBJ2-4. This CDR3 is 15 amino acids long. Per the germline V gene, CDR1 is MNHEY and CDR2 is SVGEGT. The CDR3 region is CASSPTTRAKNIQYF.

The chain employs TRBV5-1 and TRBJ2-7; the D call of TRBD1 rests on TCRdb alone, since no DNA is present to check it. Germline loops: CDR1 SGHRS, CDR2 YFSETQ. The CDR3 runs to 15 residues. The CDR3 sequence is CASSWVPGQGYEQYF.

V gene TRBV12-3 or TRBV12-4 combines with J gene TRBJ2-7; no DNA is available, so the TRBD1 call from TCRdb remains unchecked. There are 13 residues in the CDR3. The CDR3 region is CASSPGTLLKQYF.

The chain combines TRBV29-1 with TRBJ1-1. CDR1 and CDR2 from the germline V gene are SQVTM and ANQGSEA. The CDR3 has 13 amino acids. The CDR3 spells CSVETDMNTEAFF. Full variable domain (remainder filled in from reference TRBV29-1 and TRBJ1-1): SAVISQKPSRDICQRGTSLTIQCQVDSQVTMMFWYRQQPGQSLTLIATANQGSEATYESGFVIDKFPISRPNLTFSTLTVSNMSPEDSSIYLCSVETDMNTEAFFGQGTRLTVV.

The CDR3 sequence: CSARGVVGGPTDTQYF. This rearrangement joins TRBV20-1 to TRBJ2-3; TCRdb's D gene call, TRBD2, goes unchecked for lack of DNA. CDR3 size: 16 residues. Germline V gives CDR1 DFQATT, CDR2 SNEGSKA (reference sequence).

The rearrangement joins TRBV11-2 to TRBJ2-1; TCRdb returns TRBD2, unconfirmable since there is no DNA. Germline CDR1 SGHAT, CDR2 FQNNGV. The CDR3 spans 15 residues. CDR3 region: CASSPFEGGYNEQFF.

This chain uses TRBV12-3 or TRBV12-4 with TRBJ1-5. This CDR3 region has 15 residues. CDR3 in amino acids: CASSLEGFKVQPQHF.

The chain has TRBV25-1 and TRBJ2-2; the D call from TCRdb, TRBD2, cannot be confirmed without DNA. The germline CDR1 and CDR2 sequences are MGHDK and SYGVNS. The length of the CDR3 is 15 residues. The CDR3 region is CASTPQLAGAGELFF.

This chain joins TRBV7-9 and TRBJ2-1; lacking DNA, the TRBD2 call made by TCRdb goes unchecked. The V gene's germline CDR1 is SEHNR and CDR2 FQNEAQ (reference sequence). The CDR3 runs to 19 residues. The CDR3 spells CASSSSTLGASGTWNEQFF.

CDR3 amino acids: CASSLGTEQYF. V gene TRBV27 combines with J gene TRBJ2-7. Germline CDR1 reads MNHEY; CDR2 reads SMNVEV (reference sequence). CDR3 size: 11 residues.

CDR3 residues: CASTLGTGMYNEQFF. V usage is TRBV13 and J usage is TRBJ2-1; as DNA is missing, the TRBD1 call by TCRdb cannot be tested. This CDR3 region has 15 residues. The germline V gene has CDR1 PRHDT and CDR2 FYEKMQ (reference sequence).

This rearrangement joins TRBV5-1 to TRBJ1-2; TCRdb lists TRBD1, though no DNA is available to test this call. Germline CDR1 and CDR2: SGHRS and YFSETQ. The CDR3 runs to 14 residues. The CDR3 is CASSFSTGSYGYTF. Using reference TRBV5-1 and TRBJ1-2 for the parts outside the CDR3, the full variable domain is KAGVTQTPRYLIKTRGQQVTLSCSPISGHRSVSWYQQTPGQGLQFLFEYFSETQRNKGNFPGRFSGRQFSNSRSEMNVSTLELGDSALYLCASSFSTGSYGYTFGSGTRLTVV.

V usage is TRBV3-1 and J usage is TRBJ1-1; TCRdb reports TRBD1, a call that lacks DNA to check it against. The CDR3 is 14 residues long. CDR1 LGHDT and CDR2 YNNKEL come from the germline V gene (reference sequence). CDR3 residues: CASSQANSGTEAFF.

The J gene is TRBJ2-7, the V gene TRBV13. Germline loops: CDR1 PRHDT, CDR2 FYEKMQ (reference sequence). The CDR3 is made up of 12 amino acids. The CDR3 spells CASSFVGAEQYF. The entire variable domain, with the rest obtained from reference TRBV13 and TRBJ2-7, is as follows: AAGVIQSPRHLIKEKRETATLKCYPIPRHDTVYWYQQGPGQDPQFLISFYEKMQSDKGSIPDRFSAQQFSDYHSELNMSSLELGDSALYFCASSFVGAEQYFGPGTRLTVT.

Here the CDR3 reads CASSYSPLGTSGIYEQYF. The V and J genes are TRBV6-2 or TRBV6-3 and TRBJ2-7; lacking DNA, the TRBD2 call made by TCRdb goes unchecked. The germline V gene encodes CDR1 MNHEY and CDR2 SVGEGT. The CDR3 is made up of 18 amino acids.

The chain recombines TRBV5-1 with TRBJ2-3; the D call from TCRdb, TRBD2, cannot be confirmed without DNA. CDR1 and CDR2 from the germline V gene are SGHRS and YFSETQ. The CDR3 loop spans 17 amino acids. The CDR3: CASSPGRLAGATDTQYF.

The rearrangement uses TRBV12-3 or TRBV12-4 and TRBJ1-1. The CDR3 is made up of 14 amino acids. The CDR3 sequence is CASSFALPNTEAFF.

The chain joins TRBV28 to TRBJ2-2; TCRdb calls TRBD1, which cannot be checked without DNA. Germline V gene lookup returns CDR1 MDHEN and CDR2 SYDVKM. The CDR3 extends over 12 amino acids. The CDR3 reads CASSPLTGELFF. Drawing the rest from reference TRBV28 and TRBJ2-2, the complete variable domain is DVKVTQSSRYLVKRTGEKVFLECVQDMDHENMFWYRQDPGLGLRLIYFSYDVKMKEKGDIPEGYSVSREKKERFSLILESASTNQTSMYLCASSPLTGELFFGEGSRLTVL.

The CDR3: CASGPTGGLNTEAFF. This sequence joins TRBV4-2 and TRBJ1-1; TCRdb's D gene call, TRBD1, goes unchecked for lack of DNA. The CDR3 length is 15 residues. From germline, CDR1 is LGHNA and CDR2 YNFKEQ.

CDR3 sequence: CSVHQGAGELFF. V usage is TRBV29-1 and J usage is TRBJ2-2; absent DNA, TCRdb's TRBD1 call cannot be checked. Germline CDR1 is SQVTM and CDR2 is ANQGSEA. The CDR3 consists of 12 residues.